These T cell receptor beta chains were read from a single sample in a study of human T cells and chemical hapten exposure. Via MiXCR, TCRdb re-called the RACE reads, giving one row per CDR3 protein. This table holds under 100,000 distinct CDR3 sequences, 8.5% found once. The source was whole blood, collected in connection with sensitization to the hapten diphenylcyclopropenone (DPC). All receptors come from a man aged 35-49 years with alopecia areata. Some clones in this sample may be carry-over from other donors' samples. CDR3s include the opening cysteine and the closing phenylalanine or tryptophan. A D gene is named only where the DNA matches it firmly.

V gene	D gene	J gene	CDR3 length	CDR3 protein
TRBV4-3	.	TRBJ2-5	15	CASSQERPRFRTQYF
TRBV9	TRBD2	TRBJ2-5	16	CASSVAGGGQQETQYF
TRBV29-1	TRBD1	TRBJ1-2	14	CSVAGQGTFYGYTF
TRBV20-1	TRBD2	TRBJ2-5	11	CSAGGVETQYF
TRBV24-1	TRBD2	TRBJ2-3	18	CTLHFWASGSEITDTQYF
TRBV28	.	TRBJ1-1	16	CASSFGYRVAHTEAFF
TRBV7-2	TRBD2	TRBJ2-1	15	CASSSGLAGSNEQFF
TRBV18	.	TRBJ2-6	17	CASSPVIPPSGANVLTF
TRBV12-3/TRBV12-4	TRBD1	TRBJ2-3	15	CASNAGQGYTDTQYF
TRBV11-3	.	TRBJ2-2	12	CATVGATGELFF
TRBV7-8	.	TRBJ2-3	12	CATSEPGDTQYF
TRBV12-3/TRBV12-4	TRBD1	TRBJ1-5	13	CASTRQGPQAQHF
TRBV19	.	TRBJ2-1	13	CASRTPNENEQFF
TRBV6-5	TRBD2	TRBJ2-6	17	CASSTAGGSYGANVLTF
TRBV20-1	.	TRBJ2-7	14	CSASGRFSSYEQYF
TRBV27	.	TRBJ1-4	13	CASSRGLGEKLFF
TRBV12-3/TRBV12-4	.	TRBJ1-2	13	CASNDRSLGGYTF
TRBV25-1	.	TRBJ1-1	11	CASSEGYEAFF
TRBV27	TRBD1	TRBJ1-1	20	CASSLLGQGGSRAMNTEAFF
TRBV29-1	.	TRBJ2-3	13	CSAPDSGVDTQYF
TRBV7-2	TRBD2	TRBJ2-3	16	CASRRLAGAGADTQYF
TRBV27	TRBD1	TRBJ2-1	13	CASSLTQGARQFF
TRBV30	TRBD2	TRBJ2-1	12	CAWGTRFNEQFF
TRBV5-4	.	TRBJ2-3	15	CASSPRQVSTDTQYF
TRBV12-3/TRBV12-4	.	TRBJ2-5	16	CASSFSLAGLSETQYF
TRBV19	.	TRBJ2-6	15	CASSIYTSGANVLTF
TRBV4-1	TRBD2	TRBJ2-5	15	CASTATSGSGETQYF
TRBV6-2/TRBV6-3	.	TRBJ2-5	14	CASAEYLFQETQYF
TRBV27	TRBD2	TRBJ2-7	19	CASNRLGRGPSGHSYEQYF
TRBV20-1	.	TRBJ2-7	14	CSARVGLSTYEQYF
TRBV28	TRBD2	TRBJ2-3	14	CASIPAGVPDTQYF
TRBV6-1	.	TRBJ1-6	15	CASSEQGSYNSPLHF
TRBV7-2	.	TRBJ2-2	16	CASSLKGPRNTGELFF
TRBV24-1	TRBD2	TRBJ2-1	13	CASGTSGSHEQFF
TRBV2	.	TRBJ1-1	13	CASIILANTEAFF
TRBV20-1	TRBD1	TRBJ2-5	12	CSASGGGQTQYF
TRBV11-2	TRBD1	TRBJ2-4	15	CASSILQGAKNIQYF
TRBV7-9	.	TRBJ2-3	15	CASSYVRDGVDTQYF
TRBV30	.	TRBJ2-1	12	CAGSGGGRRQFF
TRBV4-3	TRBD2	TRBJ2-3	18	CASSQDNPSGTSTDTQYF
TRBV27	TRBD2	TRBJ2-3	18	CASSFQRLARYSTDTQYF